One sample yielded the 29 T cell receptor beta chains listed below, sequenced in a study of control samples from healthy donors and cancer patients. Assay used: immunoSEQ multiplex PCR; TCRdb lists only in-frame clones, some missing. Among roughly 76,000 clones listed, 90% to 95% were seen once. Sequences were obtained from PBMCs. The source is a woman in her 40s with lung cancer.

As concerns this clone: This sample includes further DNA sequences coding for the same CDR3. V usage is TRBV19 and J usage is TRBJ1-5, with D perhaps matching TRBD1 (6 bases). Trimming pared 1 base from V and 8 bases from J, leaving 15 bases between. This CDR3 has 15 residues. Germline CDR1 reads LNHDA; CDR2 reads SQIVND (reference sequence). CDR3 loop: CASSIGGGGGEPQHF. The CDR3 DNA sequence: TGTGCCAGTAGTATAGGCGGGGGGGGCGGTGAGCCCCAGCATTTT.

The chain recombines TRBV7-8 with TRBJ2-3, with 11 bases fitting TRBD2. The CDR3 covers 15 residues. The V gene's germline CDR1 is SGHVS and CDR2 FQNEAQ. Trimming removed 4 bases from V and 4 bases from J; junction bases left unmatched: 4. The CDR3 protein is CASSYSGGAADTQYF. In nucleotides, the CDR3 is TGTGCCAGCAGCTATAGCGGGGGGGCCGCAGATACGCAGTATTTT.

This chain links TRBV28 with TRBJ2-5; possibly TRBD1 for D (6 bases). V was clipped by 9 bases and J by 0 bases, with 23 bases between them. The CDR3 loop spans 17 amino acids. CDR1 and CDR2 from the germline V gene are MDHEN and SYDVKM. The DNA of the CDR3 is TGTGCCAGTTCTCGAGGACAGAACTCCTTGTACCAAGAGACCCAGTACTTC. Amino acid sequence: CASSRGQNSLYQETQYF. Full variable domain (outside the CDR3, taken from reference TRBV28 and TRBJ2-5): DVKVTQSSRYLVKRTGEKVFLECVQDMDHENMFWYRQDPGLGLRLIYFSYDVKMKEKGDIPEGYSVSREKKERFSLILESASTNQTSMYLCASSRGQNSLYQETQYFGPGTRLLVL.

The rearrangement joins TRBV4-2 to TRBJ1-5; D possibly corresponds to TRBD1 (5 bases). The V gene lost 5 bases and the J gene lost 1 base, with 15 bases spanning the gap. CDR1 is LGHNA, CDR2 YNFKEQ, per germline. This CDR3 contains 16 residues. DNA for the CDR3: TGTGCCAGCAGCGCCCAGTCGGGACCGAGCAATCAGCCCCAGCATTTT. This encodes CASSAQSGPSNQPQHF.

The V and J genes are TRBV7-8 and TRBJ2-3; TRBD1 agrees at 11 bases. Trimming cost V 1 base and J 2 bases; bases outside gene matches: 5. From germline, CDR1 is SGHVS and CDR2 FQNEAQ. CDR3 length equals 17 residues. The CDR3 protein is CASSLELGQGATDTQYF. CDR3 in DNA: TGTGCCAGCAGCTTAGAGCTTGGACAGGGGGCCACAGATACGCAGTATTTT.

This clone was seen only a few times. V and J are TRBV19 and TRBJ1-5; D gene uncertain. The V end lost 3 bases, the J end lost 5 bases, and 20 bases lay between the germline ends. This CDR3 region has 17 residues. Per germline, CDR1 LNHDA and CDR2 SQIVND (reference sequence). In DNA form, the CDR3 reads TGTGCCAGTAGTATCAGGTGGGCCGCCGGGCCTTATCAGCCCCAGCATTTT. As protein: CASSIRWAAGPYQPQHF.

The rearrangement uses TRBV3-1 (or the pseudogene TRBV3-2) and TRBJ2-2; TRBD2 aligns across 8 bases. The CDR3 is 17 residues long. V dropped 4 bases and J dropped 6; count of bases not matched to a gene: 13. CDR1 LGHDT and CDR2 YNNKEL come from the germline V gene (reference sequence). CDR3 loop: CASSPSRGGGKAGELFF. CDR3 DNA: TGTGCCAGCAGCCCATCAAGAGGCGGGGGGAAAGCCGGGGAGCTGTTTTTT.

The chain has TRBV30 and TRBJ1-5, with 7 bases matching TRBD1. The CDR3 totals 15 residues. Germline CDR1 GTSNPN, CDR2 SVGIG (reference sequence). V was clipped by 2 bases and J by 9 bases; unmatched bases: 13. This CDR3 is CAWSNLRTGGRPQHF. The CDR3 DNA sequence: TGTGCCTGGAGTAATCTTAGGACAGGCGGGAGGCCCCAGCATTTT.

This clone was seen once. The rearrangement uses TRBV15 and TRBJ1-2; possible D gene TRBD1, 6 bases. In germline, CDR1 is LNHNV, CDR2 YYDKDF (reference sequence). The CDR3 sequence is 14 residues long. V was cut by 10 bases and J by 8 bases, with 23 bases left in between. The CDR3: CASTDSGGQGGYTF. The DNA for the CDR3 is TGTGCCAGTACGGACAGTGGGGGGCAGGGAGGCTACACCTTC.

This chain connects TRBV19 to TRBJ1-5, with 8 bases aligning to TRBD1. Per germline, CDR1 LNHDA and CDR2 SQIVND (reference sequence). The trim removed 5 bases at V and 2 bases at J, leaving 14 bases unmatched. There are 18 residues in the CDR3. The CDR3 DNA follows: TGTGCCAGTAGTTCCTCACCTGACAGGGGATATGGCAATCAGCCCCAGCATTTT. Translation: CASSSSPDRGYGNQPQHF.

The V gene is TRBV11-3, the J gene TRBJ2-3; D is undetermined. V gave up 3 bases and J gave up 4 bases, with 8 bases separating them. CDR3 length: 13 amino acids. The germline V gene encodes CDR1 SGHNT and CDR2 YENEEA. The CDR3 loop reads CASSFGAADTQYF. In nucleotides, the CDR3 is TGTGCCAGCAGCTTCGGTGCGGCAGATACGCAGTATTTT.

The chain is built from TRBV6-5 and TRBJ1-2; D is uncertain. CDR3 length: 15 residues. CDR1 and CDR2 from the germline V gene are MNHEY and SVGAGI. The germline V and J ends were trimmed by 0 bases and 4 bases, with 12 bases remaining between them. CDR3 sequence (DNA): TGTGCCAGCAGTTACTCGGCCGAGAACCTCTATGGCTACACCTTC. Translation gives CASSYSAENLYGYTF.

V is TRBV28 and J is TRBJ2-5; a possible D gene is TRBD2 (5 bases). CDR1 is MDHEN and CDR2 is SYDVKM in the germline V gene. This CDR3 region has 15 residues. Trimming took 7 bases from V and 0 from J, leaving 15 bases between them. The CDR3 region is CASIEGRDNQETQYF. The DNA of the CDR3 is TGTGCCAGCATTGAAGGACGGGATAACCAAGAGACCCAGTACTTC.

This chain links TRBV6-1 with TRBJ1-6; tentative D call: TRBD1 (5 bases). Germline V lookup: CDR1 MNHNS, CDR2 SASEGT. The CDR3 covers 17 residues. V was cut by 0 bases and J by 8 bases, with 17 bases left in between. CDR3 region: CASSEAAPGVVYSPLHF. The CDR3 bases are TGTGCCAGCAGTGAAGCCGCACCGGGGGTTGTTTATTCACCCCTCCACTTT.

The rearrangement uses TRBV30 and TRBJ2-2; possibly TRBD2 for D (6 bases). The CDR3 is 13 residues long. Germline values: CDR1 GTSNPN, CDR2 SVGIG (reference sequence). Trimming took 6 bases from V and 7 from J, leaving 15 bases between them. The CDR3 DNA follows: TGTGCCTGCCCCGGGGGAGTGAACGGGGAGCTGTTTTTT. Protein sequence: CACPGGVNGELFF.

The chain joins TRBV29-1 to TRBJ1-2; no firm D call. The CDR3 runs 13 residues. V was pared by 2 bases and J by 2 bases, with 9 bases between. CDR1 and CDR2 from the germline V gene are SQVTM and ANQGSEA. The CDR3 DNA reads TGCAGCGTTGAAAGTTCAAGCAACTATGGCTACACCTTC. This gives the protein CSVESSSNYGYTF. Using reference TRBV29-1 and TRBJ1-2 for the parts outside the CDR3, the full variable domain is SAVISQKPSRDICQRGTSLTIQCQVDSQVTMMFWYRQQPGQSLTLIATANQGSEATYESGFVIDKFPISRPNLTFSTLTVSNMSPEDSSIYLCSVESSSNYGYTFGSGTRLTVV.

The chain combines TRBV2 with TRBJ2-2, with D perhaps matching TRBD1 (6 bases). V was pared by 7 bases and J by 1 base, with 13 bases between. The CDR3 consists of 15 residues. CDR1 and CDR2 (germline): SNHLY, FYNNEI. As DNA, the CDR3 is TGTGCCAGCAAAACTCGGACAGAGAACACCGGGGAGCTGTTTTTT. It encodes CASKTRTENTGELFF.

This chain joins TRBV3-1 (or the pseudogene TRBV3-2) and TRBJ2-7, with a possible D match to TRBD1 (5 bases). This CDR3 comprises 11 residues. Germline V gene data show CDR1 as LGHDT and CDR2 as YNNKEL (reference sequence). Trimming stripped 6 bases from V and 6 bases from J, with 9 bases between. CDR3 residues: CASRLGAEQYF. The CDR3 DNA sequence: TGTGCCAGCAGGCTTGGGGCCGAGCAGTACTTC.

The table lists this clone with a count of one. This same CDR3 is encoded by further DNA sequences in the sample. The chain uses TRBV10-3 and TRBJ2-2; TRBD1 aligns across 8 bases. Germline loops: CDR1 ENHRY, CDR2 SYGVKD. The CDR3 has 15 residues. Germline trimming cut 4 bases from V and 4 bases from J; bases unmatched to any gene: 5. DNA of the CDR3: TGTGCCATCAGTGCTGGACAGGGTGGCACCGGGGAGCTGTTTTTT. Its translation: CAISAGQGGTGELFF.

The chain links TRBV14 to TRBJ1-6, with TRBD1 identical over 10 bases. The germline V gene has CDR1 SGHDN and CDR2 FVKESK. CDR3 size: 16 residues. V was clipped by 1 base and J by 9 bases; unmatched bases: 6. CDR3 sequence: CASSQVGGQGSSPLHF. Written as DNA, the CDR3 is TGTGCCAGCAGCCAAGTGGGGGGACAGGGGAGTTCACCCCTCCACTTT. The variable domain in full, with the rest retrieved from reference TRBV14 and TRBJ1-6, is EAGVTQFPSHSVIEKGQTVTLRCDPISGHDNLYWYRRVMGKEIKFLLHFVKESKQDESGMPNNRFLAERTGGTYSTLKVQPAELEDSGVYFCASSQVGGQGSSPLHFGNGTRLTVT.

This clone has a handful of counts. The chain recombines TRBV18 with TRBJ2-1; D call uncertain. The CDR3 runs to 14 residues. V was clipped by 0 bases and J by 2 bases, with 5 bases between them. CDR1 is KGHSH, CDR2 LQKENI, per germline. The CDR3 region is CASSPPGTYNEQFF. For the CDR3, the DNA is TGTGCCAGCTCACCACCAGGGACCTACAATGAGCAGTTCTTC.

This chain uses TRBV7-9 with TRBJ2-7; unclear D gene. The CDR3 is 14 residues long. Trimming removed 1 base from V and 0 bases from J, with 7 bases in between. The germline gives CDR1 SEHNR, CDR2 FQNEAQ (reference sequence). CDR3 sequence: CASSLGQISYEQYF. For the CDR3, the DNA is TGTGCCAGCAGCTTAGGGCAAATCTCCTACGAGCAGTACTTC.

V and J are TRBV24-1 and TRBJ2-2; 7 bases agree with TRBD1. The germline V gene encodes CDR1 KGHDR and CDR2 SFDVKD. V gave up 12 bases and J gave up 1 base; unmatched junction bases: 7. The CDR3 extends over 14 amino acids. Here the CDR3 DNA reads TGTGCCGTTTCTCGGACAGGGAACACCGGGGAGCTGTTTTTT. This gives the protein CAVSRTGNTGELFF.

J is TRBJ1-5 and V is TRBV10-3; no firm D call. CDR1 and CDR2 from the germline V gene are ENHRY and SYGVKD. This CDR3 spans 13 amino acids. V lost 10 bases and J 0 bases, leaving 10 bases between the germline ends. CDR3 amino acids: CASGPDSNQPQHF. The CDR3 coding sequence is TGTGCCAGCGGGCCAGATAGCAATCAGCCCCAGCATTTT.

V and J are TRBV5-4 and TRBJ1-1; 8 bases are a match to TRBD1. Germline CDR1 reads SGHNT; CDR2 reads YYREEE (reference sequence). The J segment lost 5 bases and the V segment lost 0 bases, leaving 3 bases of the junction unmatched. The length of the CDR3 is 14 residues. The CDR3 sequence is CASSLGQGQTEAFF. CDR3 nucleotides: TGTGCCAGCAGCTTGGGACAGGGGCAGACTGAAGCTTTCTTT. Looking up the rest from reference TRBV5-4 and TRBJ1-1 gives the full variable domain: ETGVTQSPTHLIKTRGQQVTLRCSSQSGHNTVSWYQQALGQGPQFIFQYYREEENGRGNFPPRFSGLQFPNYSSELNVNALELDDSALYLCASSLGQGQTEAFFGQGTRLTVV.

The CDR3 coding sequence is TGCGCCAGCAGCTTCACGGGGACAGAACAAGAGACCCAGTACTTC. Its protein product is CASSFTGTEQETQYF. The chain joins TRBV5-1 to TRBJ2-5; 7 nucleotides agree with TRBD1. Germline values: CDR1 SGHRS, CDR2 YFSETQ. V was pared by 2 bases and J by 2 bases, with 6 bases of the junction left unmatched. The CDR3 loop spans 15 amino acids. The entire variable domain, with the rest obtained from reference TRBV5-1 and TRBJ2-5, is as follows: KAGVTQTPRYLIKTRGQQVTLSCSPISGHRSVSWYQQTPGQGLQFLFEYFSETQRNKGNFPGRFSGRQFSNSRSEMNVSTLELGDSALYLCASSFTGTEQETQYFGPGTRLLVL.

This rearrangement joins TRBV12-3 or TRBV12-4 to TRBJ2-1; D remains unclear. The V gene lost 2 bases and the J gene lost 9 bases, with 8 bases spanning the gap. This CDR3 spans 12 amino acids. The CDR3 here is CASSLLVSEQFF. CDR3 sequence (DNA): TGTGCCAGCAGTTTATTAGTCAGTGAGCAGTTCTTC.

The chain has TRBV12-5 and TRBJ1-2; D might be TRBD1 (6 bases). The CDR3 covers 16 residues. The germline V gene has CDR1 LGHNT and CDR2 FRNRAP. The V end lost 11 bases, the J end lost 8 bases, and 30 bases lay between the germline ends. The CDR3 DNA reads as TGTGCTCGGGGTGTCGGCCCGGGGGGACAAGGGCGGGGCTACACCTTC. Translating gives CARGVGPGGQGRGYTF.

The chain recombines TRBV5-1 with TRBJ2-1; a weak D match, TRBD2 (5 bases). The CDR3 contains 16 residues. The V gene lost 0 bases and the J gene lost 0 bases, with 10 bases spanning the gap. Germline-derived CDR1 and CDR2 are SGHRS and YFSETQ. CDR3 nucleotide sequence: TGCGCCAGCAGCTTGGATCCGGGGAGCTCCTACAATGAGCAGTTCTTC. Its translation: CASSLDPGSSYNEQFF.